This TCR beta chain was obtained from a study of human T cells and chemical hapten exposure (TCRdb year 2021). For the wider study: For sensitization, 2% DPC in acetone was applied to a roughly 2 cm by roughly 2 cm area of upper inner arm skin. The study tracked peripheral blood TCR repertoire changes in vivo during primary and secondary sensitization to the hapten diphenylcyclopropenone (DPC) in alopecia patients. Alopecia areata with under or over 50% scalp involvement, alopecia totalis and alopecia universalis were represented in the patient cohort, which was mostly female. The libraries were sequenced as a pool, and the TCR yield per sample differed mostly because of small variations in library volumes within the pool. Blood samples were taken from patients before sensitization (week 0) and then at 2, 6 and about 24 weeks after DPC sensitization. Patch testing on the upper back used Finn chambers containing 0.01% DPC, with scoring done after 6 days according to International Contact Dermatitis Research Group standards. For TCR sequencing, blood came from approximately 29 alopecia patients at anywhere from one to four time points (pre-sensitization, 2, 6 and 24 weeks). Throughout the roughly 25-week study period, patients were also given weekly therapeutic DPC doses on the scalp. The study at large found these results: A positive correlation was found between the number of PT1 expanded TCRs and patch test score, with significance reached at thresholds 8, 16 and 32 but not 4. Significantly more large CDR3 similarity clusters were formed by expanded TCRs than by pre-sensitization or healthy control sets, consistent with antigen-driven responses. Because all patients had alopecia, a presumed autoimmune disease, the immune response of the patients might differ from that of healthy individuals. DPC sensitization did not change how many TCRs were above 1 in 1000 frequency, and no evidence was found of alterations in global repertoire structure. After repeated subsampling, changes were observed in the strength of the expansion versus patch-test correlation and in the threshold at which the correlation became significant.

This clonotype was counted many times. Its antigen is still unknown. Per-base qualities were not stored, and no clone one base away is much larger. V is pared back by 4 bases and J by 2 bases, with 17 bases lying between the germline termini. The CDR3 measures 16 amino acids from cysteine to phenylalanine. Just CDR3 DNA is preserved here, 48 bases in frame from base 1. CDR1 and CDR2 are read off the germline V gene as MGHRA and YSYEKL. Library construction relied on RACE. TCRdb lists the instrument as NextSeq 500. During library preparation, unique molecular identifiers were attached to individual cDNA molecules so that TCRs could be counted in a quantitative, reproducible way. From each blood RNA sample, both TCR alpha and TCR beta chains were sequenced. Under the source paper's analysis protocol: The median number of TCRs per sample was approximately 98,000, ranging from about 23,224 to 750,000. The Decombinator software suite was used to annotate V, J and CDR3 in the TCR reads. For PS versus PT1 abundance plots, all samples were subsampled to the same number of TCRs (28,000). Expanded TCRs were defined as absent before sensitization and observed at least eight times at the 2-week time point. TCRdb handled the public reads itself, with Q25 trimming in fastp and clone calling in MiXCR, and kept productive beta chains. Every distinct CDR3 protein forms one entry, paired with its most common genes and DNA. These V and J calls rely on TCRdb rather than the paper's analysis. This sample comprises 250,000 to 300,000 distinct CDR3 sequences, just under 8% of them detected only once. The ten largest clones take up 0.9% to 1.5% of the sample.

This sample's time point label indicates: pre-sensitization, week 0. This specimen's treatment or condition label, interpreted: therapeutic diphenylcyclopropenone sensitization with weekly scalp DPC. At each patch-test visit, blood was drawn before the patch test was applied. To be eligible, patients had to be aged 18 to 70, diagnosed with alopecia and judged suitable for DPC therapy, while pregnant patients were excluded. Total RNA was extracted from unfractionated whole blood collected in Tempus Blood RNA tubes. The rearrangement joined TRBV4-1 to TRBJ2-5, with the D segment identity uncertain. Sequences were derived from whole blood, sampled in connection with sensitization to the hapten diphenylcyclopropenone (DPC). The clonotype comes from a man in his late teens or twenties with alopecia areata. Some clones in this sample may be carry-over from other donors' samples. The encoded CDR3 is CASSRMLSGLQETQYF. The nucleotides are TGCGCCAGCAGCCGTATGCTTTCCGGGTTGCAAGAGACCCAGTACTTC.